This T cell receptor beta chain was documented in a study of blood T cell repertoires in COVID-19. Study-wide context: Samples came from the United States, Italy and Spain, spanning acute and convalescent COVID-19. T cells, B-cell-depleted T cells, or PBMCs provided the cDNA or gDNA that served as material.

The CDR3 contains 17 residues. V gave up 0 bases and J gave up 11 bases, with 22 bases separating them. From germline, CDR1 is LGHNA and CDR2 YNFKEQ. Methods used by the authors: Reference gene primer amplification in the assay estimated nucleated cell counts. Profiling relied on immunoSEQ multiplex PCR, and the TCRdb table lists in-frame clones only, not all of them. That table supplies the V and J calls and clone size; D and trimming were determined from the DNA. The repertoire holds around 290,000 clones, with around 89% as singletons. The clonotype comes from a man aged 40-49 years with acute or convalescent COVID-19. The chain uses TRBV4-2 and TRBJ1-4; D is unresolved. The sample taken for sequencing was peripheral blood. DNA of the CDR3: TGTGCCAGCAGCCAAGACCTGCTATCCCCCGGAGGTCAGAAACTGTTTTTT. Residues: CASSQDLLSPGGQKLFF.